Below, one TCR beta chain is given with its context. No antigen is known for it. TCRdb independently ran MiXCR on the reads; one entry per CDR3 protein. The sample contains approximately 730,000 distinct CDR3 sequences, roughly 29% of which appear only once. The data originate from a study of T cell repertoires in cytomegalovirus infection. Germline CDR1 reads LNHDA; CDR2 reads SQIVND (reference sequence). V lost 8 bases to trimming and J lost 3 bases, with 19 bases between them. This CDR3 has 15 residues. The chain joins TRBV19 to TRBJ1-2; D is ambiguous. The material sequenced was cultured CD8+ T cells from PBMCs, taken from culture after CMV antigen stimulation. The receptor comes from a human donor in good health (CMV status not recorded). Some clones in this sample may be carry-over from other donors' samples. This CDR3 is CASRVTGLSDYGYTF. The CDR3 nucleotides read TGTGCCAGTCGGGTAACCGGGCTCTCGGACTATGGCTACACCTTC.